The entry below gives a single TCR beta chain sequence along with its context. This record belongs to a study of blood T cell repertoires in COVID-19. Overall study context: Acute and convalescent COVID-19 samples came from the United States, Italy and Spain. T cells, B-cell-depleted T cells, or PBMCs provided the cDNA or gDNA that served as material.

As processed by the authors: Cell counts per sample came from amplifying reference gene primers. Sequencing was performed with immunoSEQ multiplex PCR; in TCRdb, only in-frame clones are kept and a portion is missing. V and J calls and clone size are copied from that table; D and trimming were computed from the DNA. The sample holds approximately 190,000 clones, around 86% seen once. The V gene's germline CDR1 is SGHVS and CDR2 FQNEAQ. V gave up 6 bases and J gave up 1 base, with 9 bases separating them. This CDR3 has 13 amino acids. The origin of this receptor is a woman in her thirties or forties with acute or convalescent COVID-19. Sequencing was performed on peripheral blood. V and J are TRBV7-8 and TRBJ1-1; D gene unclear. This CDR3 is CASSVTENTEAFF. The CDR3 DNA reads TGTGCCAGCAGTGTTACAGAGAACACTGAAGCTTTCTTT. The full variable domain, completed using reference TRBV7-8 and TRBJ1-1, is GAGVSQSPRYKVAKRGQDVALRCDPISGHVSLFWYQQALGQGPEFLTYFQNEAQLDKSGLPSDRFFAERPEGSVSTLKIQRTQQEDSAVYLCASSVTENTEAFFGQGTRLTVV.